These 30 T cell receptor beta chains originate from one sample sequenced in a study of T cell responses to AZD1222 COVID-19 vaccine. Method: immunoSEQ multiplex PCR; TCRdb's copy keeps in-frame clones and lacks some. Here the sample spans tens of thousands of clones, 92% being singletons. The source material was peripheral blood, sampled 28 days after the second AZD1222 dose. The receptors here all came from an adult who received the AZD1222 COVID-19 vaccine.

The chain combines TRBV18 with TRBJ1-1, with D unclear. The CDR3 is 12 amino acids. Germline CDR1 reads KGHSH; CDR2 reads LQKENI. The V and J ends lost 3 bases and 8 bases respectively, with 10 bases between them. CDR3 bases: TGTGCCAGCTCACCGCGGCCTGAGGAAGCTTTCTTT. Translation: CASSPRPEEAFF.

The chain uses TRBV18 and TRBJ1-2, with unresolved D. Per the germline V gene, CDR1 is KGHSH and CDR2 is LQKENI. Trimming took 4 bases from V and 6 from J, leaving 12 bases between them. This CDR3 region has 13 residues. The CDR3 DNA follows: TGTGCCAGCTCACAGAGTCCGGGGAATGGCTACACCTTC. Amino acid sequence: CASSQSPGNGYTF.

V gene TRBV7-9 combines with J gene TRBJ2-7; 9 nucleotides align to TRBD1. CDR3 size: 16 residues. Trimming cost V 5 bases and J 1 base; bases outside gene matches: 9. Germline V gene data show CDR1 as SEHNR and CDR2 as FQNEAQ (reference sequence). CDR3 sequence (DNA): TGTGCCAGCAGCCCTTCCGACAGGGGGTTTTCCTACGAGCAGTACTTC. Translated, it gives CASSPSDRGFSYEQYF.

V usage is TRBV6-5 and J usage is TRBJ1-2; possible D gene TRBD1, 5 bases. Germline-derived CDR1 and CDR2 are MNHEY and SVGAGI. The CDR3 has 13 amino acids. V was trimmed by 5 bases and J by 2 bases, leaving 9 bases between them. The CDR3 protein is CASSPDNNYGYTF. DNA for the CDR3: TGTGCCAGCAGTCCGGACAACAACTATGGCTACACCTTC.

The rearrangement links TRBV29-1 to TRBJ1-1; a possible D gene is TRBD1 (6 bases). The CDR3 is made up of 14 amino acids. Germline loops: CDR1 SQVTM, CDR2 ANQGSEA. V was trimmed by 7 bases and J by 1 base, leaving 16 bases between them. CDR3 DNA: TGCAGCGCCGAAAGGACAGCCACGAACACTGAAGCTTTCTTT. It translates to CSAERTATNTEAFF.

This clone was seen only a few times. The chain couples TRBV5-4 to TRBJ1-3, with D possibly matching TRBD1 (5 bases). The V and J ends lost 3 bases and 3 bases respectively, with 16 bases between them. The CDR3 runs 16 residues. Germline lookup yields CDR1 SGHNT and CDR2 YYREEE (reference sequence). CDR3 region: CASSSAQGEIGNTIYF. As DNA, the CDR3 is TGTGCCAGCAGCTCCGCCCAGGGCGAGATTGGAAACACCATATATTTT.

The CDR3 reads CASSPDRAPNTEAFF. The CDR3, as DNA: TGCGCCAGCAGCCCGGACCGGGCGCCGAACACTGAAGCTTTCTTT. This chain links TRBV5-1 with TRBJ1-1; unclear D gene. V lost 4 bases and J lost 1, with 14 bases in between. Per germline, CDR1 SGHRS and CDR2 YFSETQ. This CDR3 has 15 amino acids.

The gene calls are TRBV7-7 and TRBJ2-2; TRBD1 aligns across 7 bases. The V and J ends lost 5 bases and 1 base, in that order; junction bases with no gene match: 4. In germline, CDR1 is SSHAT, CDR2 FNYEAQ (reference sequence). This CDR3 is 15 amino acids long. CDR3 loop: CASSPRTGNTGELFF. CDR3 in DNA: TGTGCCAGCAGCCCCCGGACAGGGAACACCGGGGAGCTGTTTTTT.

In nucleotides, the CDR3 is TGTGCCAGCAGCGTGAGCTGGGGCACTGAAGCTTTCTTT. This encodes CASSVSWGTEAFF. The chain links TRBV9 to TRBJ1-1; D is ambiguous. Germline-derived CDR1 and CDR2 are SGDLS and YYNGEE. V was shortened by 2 bases and J by 4 bases, with 9 bases between the two germline ends. This CDR3 spans 13 amino acids.

The sample holds a few counts of this clone. The V gene is TRBV18, the J gene TRBJ2-7; the D gene could be TRBD1 or TRBD2 (5 bases each). Trimming left V 4 bases short and J 3 bases short, with 10 bases between. The CDR3 extends over 13 amino acids. The germline V gene encodes CDR1 KGHSH and CDR2 LQKENI. CDR3 residues: CASSRDGIYEQYF. The CDR3 nucleotides are TGTGCCAGCTCACGGGACGGAATCTACGAGCAGTACTTC.

The rearrangement links TRBV9 to TRBJ2-7, with 8 bases that match TRBD2. Trimming took 2 bases from V and 3 from J; bases not matched to a gene: 10. CDR1 SGDLS and CDR2 YYNGEE come from the germline V gene. The CDR3 has 16 residues. CDR3 nucleotides: TGTGCCAGCAGCGTGGGGACGGTAGCGGGATTCTACGAGCAGTACTTC. As protein: CASSVGTVAGFYEQYF.

This clone has a single count. The chain combines TRBV6-2 or TRBV6-3 with TRBJ2-7; D uncertain. This CDR3 comprises 14 residues. Germline CDR1 is MNHEY and CDR2 is SVGEGT. The germline V and J ends were trimmed by 0 bases and 1 base, with 7 bases remaining between them. The CDR3 region is CASSYSPDSYEQYF. The CDR3 bases are TGTGCCAGCAGTTACTCCCCAGATTCCTACGAGCAGTACTTC.

A single count supports this clone. The chain links TRBV19 to TRBJ1-5; unclear D gene. The CDR3 consists of 13 residues. The germline gives CDR1 LNHDA, CDR2 SQIVND (reference sequence). The V end lost 4 bases, the J end lost 4 bases, and 8 bases lay between the germline ends. In DNA form, the CDR3 reads TGTGCCAGTAGTACCGTAGTAAATCAGCCCCAGCATTTT. Its translation: CASSTVVNQPQHF.

This chain joins TRBV29-1 and TRBJ2-4; D uncertain. The CDR3 runs to 14 residues. Between the trimmed V and J ends, which lost 6 bases and 0 bases, there was a span of 12 bases. Germline loops: CDR1 SQVTM, CDR2 ANQGSEA. The CDR3 DNA reads TGCAGCGTCAGGACCCAGCTAGCCAAAAACATTCAGTACTTC. It yields the protein CSVRTQLAKNIQYF.

This chain connects TRBV5-1 to TRBJ1-1; possible D gene TRBD1, 6 bases. Germline loops: CDR1 SGHRS, CDR2 YFSETQ. The CDR3 has 13 amino acids. The V end was cut by 5 bases, the J end by 6 bases, with 14 bases between. In DNA form, the CDR3 reads TGCGCCAGCAGAAGGGACATCGTCTCTGAAGCTTTCTTT. Its protein product is CASRRDIVSEAFF.

This clone appeared a single time. V and J are TRBV5-5 and TRBJ2-5; possible D gene TRBD1, 5 bases. The CDR3 sequence is 15 residues long. V was shortened by 1 base and J by 2 bases, with 12 bases between the two germline ends. Germline values: CDR1 SGHKS, CDR2 YYEKEE (reference sequence). The CDR3 region is CASSLPRQKQETQYF. DNA for the CDR3: TGTGCCAGCAGCTTGCCCAGACAGAAACAAGAGACCCAGTACTTC.

J is TRBJ2-3 and V is TRBV6-2 or TRBV6-3, with 10 bases identical to TRBD2. Germline values: CDR1 MNHEY, CDR2 SVGEGT. This CDR3 contains 18 residues. J gave up 0 bases and V 2 bases, and 8 bases lay outside the gene matches. The CDR3 sequence is CASSYPFASGRSTDTQYF. The CDR3 nucleotides read TGTGCCAGCAGTTACCCCTTCGCTAGCGGGAGAAGCACAGATACGCAGTATTTT.

This rearrangement joins TRBV5-1 to TRBJ2-7, with 8 nucleotides matching TRBD1. The J segment lost 2 bases and the V segment lost 2 bases, leaving 6 bases of the junction unmatched. From germline, CDR1 is SGHRS and CDR2 YFSETQ. CDR3 length: 15 amino acids. CDR3 bases: TGCGCCAGCAGCTTCGGACAGGGCCTAGCCTACGAGCAGTACTTC. This encodes CASSFGQGLAYEQYF.

The rearrangement links TRBV28 to TRBJ2-1; D is ambiguous. The germline V gene has CDR1 MDHEN and CDR2 SYDVKM. The CDR3 consists of 13 residues. The V gene lost 7 bases and the J gene lost 9 bases, with 16 bases spanning the gap. The CDR3 sequence: CASTTPGQAEQFF. The CDR3 DNA reads as TGTGCCAGCACCACTCCCGGGCAGGCTGAGCAGTTCTTC.

The rearrangement uses TRBV9 and TRBJ2-7; tentative D call: TRBD1 (6 bases). Per the germline V gene, CDR1 is SGDLS and CDR2 is YYNGEE. The CDR3 extends over 13 amino acids. V was clipped by 1 base and J by 5 bases, with 10 bases between them. This chain's CDR3 is CASSVTGTNEQYF. In DNA, the CDR3 is TGTGCCAGCAGCGTAACAGGGACCAACGAGCAGTACTTC.

This clone was counted between two and nine times. This chain links TRBV19 with TRBJ2-7; 7 nucleotides match TRBD2. V lost 7 bases and J lost 0; bases outside the gene matches: 9. Germline values: CDR1 LNHDA, CDR2 SQIVND (reference sequence). This CDR3 contains 15 residues. CDR3 sequence reads: CASKKTSSSSYEQYF. As DNA, the CDR3 is TGTGCCAGTAAGAAGACTAGCTCGAGCTCCTACGAGCAGTACTTC. The full variable domain, rest sourced from reference TRBV19 and TRBJ2-7, is DGGITQSPKYLFRKEGQNVTLSCEQNLNHDAMYWYRQDPGQGLRLIYYSQIVNDFQKGDIAEGYSVSREKKESFPLTVTSAQKNPTAFYLCASKKTSSSSYEQYFGPGTRLTVT.

The chain carries TRBV29-1 and TRBJ2-4, with a weak D call TRBD1 (6 bases). Looked up from germline, CDR1 is SQVTM and CDR2 is ANQGSEA. The CDR3 loop spans 15 amino acids. V was shortened by 0 bases and J by 0 bases, with 9 bases between the two germline ends. The CDR3: CSVEEWGLAKNIQYF. The CDR3 bases are TGCAGCGTTGAAGAATGGGGGCTAGCCAAAAACATTCAGTACTTC.

The chain links TRBV7-2 to TRBJ1-1; perhaps TRBD1 as D (6 bases). This CDR3 has 14 residues. The V gene's germline CDR1 is SGHTA and CDR2 FQGNSA. The ends were cut back, 3 bases at V and 1 base at J, with 9 bases in the middle. CDR3 sequence: CASSFGTRNTEAFF. For the CDR3, the DNA is TGTGCCAGCAGCTTCGGGACACGGAACACTGAAGCTTTCTTT.

CDR3 DNA: TGCGCCAGCAGCTCAGGGTCCCAAGAGACCCAGTACTTC. Amino acids: CASSSGSQETQYF. The chain employs TRBV5-1 and TRBJ2-5, with TRBD1 as a possible D gene (5 bases). This CDR3 contains 13 residues. In germline, CDR1 is SGHRS, CDR2 YFSETQ. The V end was cut by 3 bases, the J end by 1 base, with 7 bases between.

V and J are TRBV5-8 and TRBJ2-2; no firm D call. This CDR3 contains 13 residues. V dropped 2 bases and J dropped 5 bases, with 7 bases sitting between them. Looked up from germline, CDR1 is SGHTS and CDR2 is YDEGEE. CDR3: CASSFLSTGELFF. The CDR3 DNA follows: TGTGCCAGCAGCTTTCTATCAACCGGGGAGCTGTTTTTT.

CDR3 protein: CASSADRNQPQHF. In DNA form, the CDR3 reads TGTGCCAGTAGTGCCGACAGGAATCAGCCCCAGCATTTT. The rearrangement uses TRBV19 and TRBJ1-5; tentative D call: TRBD1 (6 bases). There are 13 residues in the CDR3. V was pared by 5 bases and J by 4 bases, with 9 bases between. Germline CDR1 is LNHDA and CDR2 is SQIVND (reference sequence).

This clone has only one observation. J is TRBJ2-5 and V is TRBV7-2; D ambiguous. This CDR3 is 14 amino acids long. Germline CDR1 and CDR2: SGHTA and FQGNSA. V lost 5 bases, J lost 5 bases, and 15 bases lay in between. CDR3 sequence: CASSPGWASETQYF. The CDR3 nucleotides read TGTGCCAGCAGCCCGGGCTGGGCGAGCGAGACCCAGTACTTC. Filled out from reference TRBV7-2 and TRBJ2-5, the complete variable domain reads GAGVSQSPSNKVTEKGKDVELRCDPISGHTALYWYRQSLGQGLEFLIYFQGNSAPDKSGLPSDRFSAERTGGSVSTLTIQRTQQEDSAVYLCASSPGWASETQYFGPGTRLLVL.

The gene calls are TRBV29-1 and TRBJ1-1; 7 nucleotides align to TRBD1. The CDR3 has 14 residues. V lost 7 bases, J lost 0 bases, and 8 bases stayed unmatched. Looked up from germline, CDR1 is SQVTM and CDR2 is ANQGSEA. This chain's CDR3 is CSARTGPLNTEAFF. CDR3 sequence (DNA): TGCAGCGCCCGGACAGGACCCTTGAACACTGAAGCTTTCTTT.

This clone was seen a single time. V is TRBV7-2 and J is TRBJ2-3; D is unresolved. The ends were cut back, 4 bases at V and 5 bases at J, with 16 bases in the middle. Germline CDR1 is SGHTA and CDR2 is FQGNSA. The CDR3 is made up of 15 amino acids. CDR3 residues: CASSSIGRWEDTQYF. CDR3 nucleotide sequence: TGTGCCAGCAGCTCCATCGGACGGTGGGAAGATACGCAGTATTTT.

The genes are TRBV6-2 or TRBV6-3 and TRBJ2-7, with D unclear. Trimming took 0 bases from V and 7 from J, leaving 4 bases between them. There are 11 residues in the CDR3. Looked up from germline, CDR1 is MNHEY and CDR2 is SVGEGT. CDR3 in amino acids: CASSYSGEQYF. For the CDR3, the DNA is TGTGCCAGCAGTTACTCGGGAGAGCAGTACTTC.